A selection of T cell receptor beta chains follows, all from one sample in a study of T cells after yellow fever vaccination. Each CDR3 protein gets one entry after TCRdb re-called the 5' RACE reads with MiXCR. The sample carries around 120,000 distinct CDR3 sequences, nearly 15% recorded once. Here the sequenced sample was CD8+ T cells sorted from PBMCs, taken 5 days after the yellow fever booster vaccination. The origin of the receptors is a man younger than 30 who received the YFV17D yellow fever vaccine. Both conserved end residues are part of each CDR3. A D gene is named only where the DNA matches it firmly.

V	J	D	CDR3
TRBV12-3/TRBV12-4	TRBJ2-7	.	CASSSSYEQYF
TRBV9	TRBJ2-3	TRBD2	CASSVASSGADTQYF
TRBV15	TRBJ2-4	.	CATRASQGQAKNIQYF
TRBV12-3/TRBV12-4	TRBJ2-2	.	CASRKPATGELFF
TRBV4-2	TRBJ1-5	.	CASSQAKLQGDQPQHF
TRBV4-1	TRBJ1-4	.	CASSQEEGSTNEKLFF
TRBV9	TRBJ2-3	.	CASSLRTASTDTQYF
TRBV12-3/TRBV12-4	TRBJ2-4	TRBD2	CASSLASGGTNIQYF
TRBV27	TRBJ2-3	.	CASSLLVRTSTDTQYF
TRBV4-2	TRBJ1-2	TRBD1	CASSQGTTGTNYGYTF
TRBV27	TRBJ2-7	.	CASSAEDGGRIEQYF
TRBV27	TRBJ2-5	TRBD1	CASSFQDRGRKTQYF
TRBV15	TRBJ1-6	TRBD1	CATRRDRGLSPLHF
TRBV4-1	TRBJ2-5	TRBD1	CATSGTGGATGRETQYF
TRBV12-3/TRBV12-4	TRBJ1-2	.	CATAGYGYTF
TRBV7-9	TRBJ2-2	.	CASSLGLEVLTTGELFF
TRBV4-3	TRBJ1-5	.	CAGLGRNQPQHF
TRBV6-4	TRBJ2-3	.	CASSDTSGSATDTQYF
TRBV20-1	TRBJ1-6	TRBD1	CSASPGQGASYNSPLHF
TRBV6-2/TRBV6-3	TRBJ2-1	.	CASSFDRNRRFF
TRBV7-9	TRBJ2-3	.	CASSPPAVGPDTQYF
TRBV12-3/TRBV12-4	TRBJ2-2	.	CASSYEKGELFF
TRBV11-2	TRBJ2-1	.	CASSPPNSYNEQFF
TRBV7-2	TRBJ2-1	TRBD2	CASSLVGTSLDEQFF
TRBV6-5	TRBJ2-2	TRBD2	CASSYRGLAGPTGELFF
TRBV6-1	TRBJ2-3	TRBD1	CASSSWDRDTDTQYF
TRBV20-1	TRBJ1-2	.	CSARVGWTNYGYTF